The rows below give T cell receptor beta chains drawn from one sample of a study of CD8 T cells in Susac syndrome. Each CDR3 protein gets one entry after TCRdb re-called the immunoSEQ multiplex PCR reads with MiXCR. The sample shows 150,000 or so distinct CDR3 sequences, less than 97% of them seen only once. Source material: CD8+ T cells from PBMCs. These receptors were taken from a human donor with multiple sclerosis. CDR3s include the opening cysteine and the closing phenylalanine or tryptophan. D genes are given only for firm matches. Only part of the rows carry a size: once, few, many, or a class if the clone is expanded.

CDR3 DNA: TGTGCCAGCAGTATAGACGGGGCCTATGGCTACACCTTC
CDR3 protein: CASSIDGAYGYTF
clone size: -
J gene: TRBJ1-2
D gene: -
V gene: TRBV7-6

CDR3 DNA: TGTGCCAGCAGCCCCGAGGTTAGCGGGGCCACAGATACGCAGTATTTT
CDR3 protein: CASSPEVSGATDTQYF
clone size: -
J gene: TRBJ2-3
D gene: TRBD2
V gene: TRBV3-1

CDR3 DNA: TGTGCCAGCACCTCGGGACCACGGGAGCAGTTCTTC
CDR3 protein: CASTSGPREQFF
clone size: -
J gene: TRBJ2-1
D gene: -
V gene: TRBV6-2/TRBV6-3

CDR3 DNA: TGTGCCAGCAGGCGGGCAGTTGAGCAGTTCTTC
CDR3 protein: CASRRAVEQFF
clone size: -
J gene: TRBJ2-1
D gene: -
V gene: TRBV27

CDR3 DNA: TGTGCCAGCAGCGTCCCCGGGACAGCGCAATACGAGCAGTACTTC
CDR3 protein: CASSVPGTAQYEQYF
clone size: once
J gene: TRBJ2-7
D gene: TRBD1
V gene: TRBV7-9

CDR3 DNA: TGTGCCATCAGTGGGAGAGAGACGAGGCCCCTTGAAGCTTTCTTT
CDR3 protein: CAISGRETRPLEAFF
clone size: -
J gene: TRBJ1-1
D gene: -
V gene: TRBV10-3

CDR3 DNA: TGTGCCAGCAGTGTAAATGGGGGCCTCAATCAGCCCCAGCATTTT
CDR3 protein: CASSVNGGLNQPQHF
clone size: -
J gene: TRBJ1-5
D gene: -
V gene: TRBV2

CDR3 DNA: TGCAGCGTTGCGAGTGGGAGCTCCTACAATGAGCAGTTCTTC
CDR3 protein: CSVASGSSYNEQFF
clone size: -
J gene: TRBJ2-1
D gene: -
V gene: TRBV29-1

CDR3 DNA: TGTGCCAGCAGCTTGGCTGGCCGGCACGTTGATGAGCAGTTCTTC
CDR3 protein: CASSLAGRHVDEQFF
clone size: -
J gene: TRBJ2-1
D gene: -
V gene: TRBV7-9

CDR3 DNA: TGTGCCAGCAGTGACTCGGGGCAGGGGAATCAGCCCCAGCATTTT
CDR3 protein: CASSDSGQGNQPQHF
clone size: -
J gene: TRBJ1-5
D gene: -
V gene: TRBV6-5

CDR3 DNA: TGTGCCAGCAGTTTATCTCTGGTTACAGATACGCAGTATTTT
CDR3 protein: CASSLSLVTDTQYF
clone size: -
J gene: TRBJ2-3
D gene: -
V gene: TRBV27

CDR3 DNA: TGTGCCAGCAGCTTAGCAGGGGCGGCAGATACGCAGTATTTT
CDR3 protein: CASSLAGAADTQYF
clone size: -
J gene: TRBJ2-3
D gene: -
V gene: TRBV7-8

CDR3 DNA: TGTGCCAGCAGCCAGGGACAGGGTAATTCACCCCTCCACTTT
CDR3 protein: CASSQGQGNSPLHF
clone size: -
J gene: TRBJ1-6
D gene: TRBD1
V gene: TRBV7-9

CDR3 DNA: TGTGCCAGCAGCCCGGGGGGAGCGCCGACCTACGAGCAGTACTTC
CDR3 protein: CASSPGGAPTYEQYF
clone size: -
J gene: TRBJ2-7
D gene: TRBD2
V gene: TRBV3-1

CDR3 DNA: TGCAGCGTTGAAGATCTGGACGGCACAGACTATGGCTACACCTTC
CDR3 protein: CSVEDLDGTDYGYTF
clone size: few
J gene: TRBJ1-2
D gene: -
V gene: TRBV29-1

CDR3 DNA: TGTGCCAGCAGTTACTCGAGGGCGGAGCAGATGAACACTGAAGCTTTCTTT
CDR3 protein: CASSYSRAEQMNTEAFF
clone size: -
J gene: TRBJ1-1
D gene: -
V gene: TRBV6-2/TRBV6-3

CDR3 DNA: TGTGCCAGCAGCCTCACGACAGGGGGGAACTATGGCTACACCTTC
CDR3 protein: CASSLTTGGNYGYTF
clone size: -
J gene: TRBJ1-2
D gene: TRBD1
V gene: TRBV9

CDR3 DNA: TGTGCCAGCAGACCGACAGGGGGGCCCAATCAGCCCCAGCATTTT
CDR3 protein: CASRPTGGPNQPQHF
clone size: -
J gene: TRBJ1-5
D gene: TRBD1
V gene: TRBV7-9

CDR3 DNA: TGTGCCAGCAGCCCCCCATTAGGACTAGAGCAGTACTTC
CDR3 protein: CASSPPLGLEQYF
clone size: -
J gene: TRBJ2-7
D gene: -
V gene: TRBV4-2